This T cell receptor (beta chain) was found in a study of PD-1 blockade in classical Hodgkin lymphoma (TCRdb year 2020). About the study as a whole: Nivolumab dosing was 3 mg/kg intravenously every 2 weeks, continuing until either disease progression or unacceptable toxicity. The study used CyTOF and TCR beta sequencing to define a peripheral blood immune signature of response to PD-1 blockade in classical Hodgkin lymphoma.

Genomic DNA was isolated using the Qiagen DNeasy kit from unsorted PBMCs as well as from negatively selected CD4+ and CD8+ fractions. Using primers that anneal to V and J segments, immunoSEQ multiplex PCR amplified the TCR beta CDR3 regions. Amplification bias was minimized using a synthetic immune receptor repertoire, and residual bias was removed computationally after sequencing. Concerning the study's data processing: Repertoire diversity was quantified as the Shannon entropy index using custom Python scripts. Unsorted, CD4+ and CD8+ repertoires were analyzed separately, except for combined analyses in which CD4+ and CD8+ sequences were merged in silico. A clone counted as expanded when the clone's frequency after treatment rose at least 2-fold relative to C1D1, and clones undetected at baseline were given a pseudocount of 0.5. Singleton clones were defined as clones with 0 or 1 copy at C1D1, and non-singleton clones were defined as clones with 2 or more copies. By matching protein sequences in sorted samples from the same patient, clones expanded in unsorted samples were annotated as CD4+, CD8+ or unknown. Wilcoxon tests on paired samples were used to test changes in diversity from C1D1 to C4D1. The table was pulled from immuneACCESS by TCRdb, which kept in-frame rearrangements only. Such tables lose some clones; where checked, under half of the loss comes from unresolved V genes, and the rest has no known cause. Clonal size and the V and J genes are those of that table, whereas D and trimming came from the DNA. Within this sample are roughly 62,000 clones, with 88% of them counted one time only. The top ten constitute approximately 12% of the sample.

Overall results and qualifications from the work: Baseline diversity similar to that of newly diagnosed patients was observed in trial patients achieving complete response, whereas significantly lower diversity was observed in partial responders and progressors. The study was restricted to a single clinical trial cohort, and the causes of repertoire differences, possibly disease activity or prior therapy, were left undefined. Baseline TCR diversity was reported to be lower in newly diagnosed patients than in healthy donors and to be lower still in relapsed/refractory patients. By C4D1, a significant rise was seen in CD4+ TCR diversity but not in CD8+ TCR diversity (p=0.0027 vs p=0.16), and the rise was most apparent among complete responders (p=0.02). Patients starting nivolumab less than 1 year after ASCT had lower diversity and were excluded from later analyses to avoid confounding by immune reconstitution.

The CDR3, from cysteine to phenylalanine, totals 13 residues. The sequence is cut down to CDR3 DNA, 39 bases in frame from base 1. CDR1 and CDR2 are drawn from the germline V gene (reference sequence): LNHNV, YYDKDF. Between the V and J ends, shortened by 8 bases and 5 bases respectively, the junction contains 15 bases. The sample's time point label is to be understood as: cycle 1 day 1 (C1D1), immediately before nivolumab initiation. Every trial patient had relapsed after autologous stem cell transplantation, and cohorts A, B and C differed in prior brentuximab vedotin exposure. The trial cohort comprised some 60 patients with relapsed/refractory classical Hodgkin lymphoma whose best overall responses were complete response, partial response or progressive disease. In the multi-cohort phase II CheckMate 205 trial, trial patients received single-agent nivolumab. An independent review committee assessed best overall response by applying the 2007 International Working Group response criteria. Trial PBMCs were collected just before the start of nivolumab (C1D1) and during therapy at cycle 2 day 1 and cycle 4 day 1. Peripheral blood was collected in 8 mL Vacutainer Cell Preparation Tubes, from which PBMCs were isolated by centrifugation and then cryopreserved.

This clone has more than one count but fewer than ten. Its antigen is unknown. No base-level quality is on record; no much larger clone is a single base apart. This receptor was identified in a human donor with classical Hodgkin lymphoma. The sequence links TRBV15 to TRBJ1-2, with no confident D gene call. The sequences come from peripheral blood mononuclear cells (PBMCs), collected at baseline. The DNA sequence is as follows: TGTGCCACCGGGGAGGGCTCGTCTTATGGCTACACCTTC. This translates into CATGEGSSYGYTF.